A single sample is the source of the 32 T cell receptor beta chains below, sequenced in a study of CXCR3-negative and CXCR3-positive naive CD8 T cells (dated by TCRdb to about 2019). Sequenced using a NextSeq 550. The Human TCR Profiling Kit (MiLaboratory) was used to prepare UMI-labeled 5' RACE TRB cDNA libraries. TCRdb reprocessed the reads, reporting each CDR3 protein sequence once and no DNA. For this sample, the table gives 45,000 to 65,000 distinct CDR3 sequences. The top ten clones comprise approximately 1.4% of the sample. The sequenced sample was naive CXCR3- CD8+ T cells from blood. Explained via the paper, the cell subset or site label denotes: CD45RO-CCR7+CD27+CD95- naive CD8+ T cells lacking CXCR3 (TNR3-). The source is a human donor in good health. Some clones in this sample may be carry-over from other donors' samples.

The V gene is TRBV6-2 or TRBV6-3, the J gene TRBJ2-7; the TCRdb D gene call, TRBD1, has no DNA to confirm it. In germline, CDR1 is MNHEY, CDR2 SVGEGT. This CDR3 contains 12 residues. The CDR3 here is CASKIGGYEQYF.

The chain uses TRBV4-2 and TRBJ2-7. The CDR3 has 15 amino acids. CDR1 is LGHNA, CDR2 YNFKEQ, per germline. This CDR3 reads CASSPEPISGYEQYF.

CDR3 amino acids: CASSEMEGDTGELFF. The chain carries TRBV6-4 and TRBJ2-2; TCRdb gives TRBD1 as the D gene, but with no DNA this cannot be confirmed. Germline loops: CDR1 MRHNA, CDR2 SNTAGT. The CDR3 extends over 15 amino acids.

The genes are TRBV15 and TRBJ2-2; TCRdb lists TRBD1, though no DNA is available to test this call. The CDR3 runs to 13 residues. Germline CDR1 reads LNHNV; CDR2 reads YYDKDF (reference sequence). The CDR3 sequence is CATSAGVTGELFF.

The chain carries TRBV12-3 or TRBV12-4 and TRBJ2-1; TCRdb gives TRBD2 as the D gene, but with no DNA this cannot be confirmed. This CDR3 has 14 residues. This CDR3 is CASSLAGGVDEQFF.

J is TRBJ1-1 and V is TRBV7-9. CDR3 length: 12 residues. Germline assignment: CDR1 SEHNR and CDR2 FQNEAQ (reference sequence). The CDR3 sequence: CASSSELDEAFF. Based on the CDR3 plus reference TRBV7-9 and TRBJ1-1, the full variable domain is DTGVSQNPRHKITKRGQNVTFRCDPISEHNRLYWYRQTLGQGPEFLTYFQNEAQLEKSRLLSDRFSAERPKGSFSTLEIQRTEQGDSAMYLCASSSELDEAFFGQGTRLTVV.

The CDR3 here is CASSLQGMTDTQYF. The chain links TRBV7-2 to TRBJ2-3; there is no DNA to check the TCRdb D call of TRBD1. CDR1 and CDR2 (germline): SGHTA, FQGNSA. This CDR3 spans 14 amino acids.

The V gene is TRBV28, the J gene TRBJ2-7; TCRdb indicates TRBD1, and absent DNA this call remains unverified. Germline CDR1 MDHEN, CDR2 SYDVKM. There are 17 residues in the CDR3. The CDR3 is CASSPRLGQILSYEQYF.

This chain links TRBV29-1 with TRBJ1-1; TCRdb calls TRBD1, which cannot be checked without DNA. The CDR3 consists of 12 residues. In germline, CDR1 is SQVTM, CDR2 ANQGSEA. CDR3 sequence reads: CSVEAAPTEAFF.

J is TRBJ1-2 and V is TRBV7-9. The CDR3 sequence is 14 residues long. Germline V gives CDR1 SEHNR, CDR2 FQNEAQ (reference sequence). CDR3 sequence reads: CASSLDEMDYGYTF. The full variable domain, with the rest looked up from reference TRBV7-9 and TRBJ1-2, is DTGVSQNPRHKITKRGQNVTFRCDPISEHNRLYWYRQTLGQGPEFLTYFQNEAQLEKSRLLSDRFSAERPKGSFSTLEIQRTEQGDSAMYLCASSLDEMDYGYTFGSGTRLTVV.

The J gene is TRBJ2-7, the V gene TRBV12-3 or TRBV12-4. The CDR3 loop spans 13 amino acids. CDR3 loop: CASSYRGSYEQYF.

The CDR3 region is CASSSNYEQYF. V gene TRBV6-6 combines with J gene TRBJ2-7. CDR1 and CDR2 from the germline V gene are MNHNY and SVGAGI (reference sequence). The length of the CDR3 is 11 residues.

Frequency places this clonotype as medium-sized (0.01 to 0.1%). The chain couples TRBV6-6 to TRBJ2-7; the TRBD1 assignment by TCRdb is unverifiable without DNA. CDR1 is MNHNY and CDR2 is SVGAGI in the germline V gene (reference sequence). CDR3 length: 12 amino acids. Here the CDR3 reads CASGQTDYEQYF.

The rearrangement joins TRBV28 to TRBJ1-1; TCRdb outputs TRBD1, but without DNA this stays unchecked. The CDR3 loop spans 14 amino acids. The V gene's germline CDR1 is MDHEN and CDR2 SYDVKM. The CDR3 spells CASSPGQTPPEAFF.

The J gene is TRBJ2-1, the V gene TRBV28; the TCRdb call, TRBD1, lacks DNA for checking. CDR1 and CDR2 from the germline V gene are MDHEN and SYDVKM. This CDR3 region has 15 residues. The CDR3 is CASSFSPGRSNEQFF.

The rearrangement uses TRBV4-3 and TRBJ2-7; there is no DNA to check the TCRdb D call of TRBD2. This CDR3 spans 14 amino acids. Germline assignment: CDR1 LGHNA and CDR2 YSLEER. The CDR3 region is CASSQAHSGYEQYF.

V usage is TRBV19 and J usage is TRBJ2-7. The CDR3 is 14 amino acids. CDR1 LNHDA and CDR2 SQIVND come from the germline V gene (reference sequence). CDR3 in amino acids: CASSIFGSSYEQYF.

This sequence joins TRBV27 and TRBJ1-4; TCRdb proposes TRBD1, but this gene call is untestable without DNA. CDR3 size: 13 residues. Germline V gene data show CDR1 as MNHEY and CDR2 as SMNVEV (reference sequence). The CDR3 here is CASRDRGSEKLFF.

The CDR3 sequence: CASSSGRGWAEAFF. The rearrangement uses TRBV7-2 and TRBJ1-1. The CDR3 length is 14 residues. Germline CDR1 SGHTA, CDR2 FQGNSA.

This sequence joins TRBV20-1 and TRBJ2-1; the D call from TCRdb, TRBD1, cannot be confirmed without DNA. Germline lookup yields CDR1 DFQATT and CDR2 SNEGSKA (reference sequence). CDR3 length equals 16 residues. The chain's CDR3 is CSARDEKGVDYNEQFF.

V is TRBV12-3 or TRBV12-4 and J is TRBJ2-5; the D call from TCRdb, TRBD2, cannot be confirmed without DNA. The CDR3 spans 15 residues. This chain's CDR3 is CASRDLAGEQETQYF.

V usage is TRBV29-1 and J usage is TRBJ2-2; the TCRdb call, TRBD2, lacks DNA for checking. Germline CDR1 SQVTM, CDR2 ANQGSEA. The CDR3 length is 14 residues. The CDR3 is CSVEGTGTTGELFF.

The chain combines TRBV27 with TRBJ1-1; TCRdb selects TRBD1, and the lack of DNA leaves this call unchecked. The CDR3 consists of 15 residues. The germline CDR1 and CDR2 sequences are MNHEY and SMNVEV (reference sequence). CDR3 residues: CASSFIPPGNTEAFF.

This rearrangement joins TRBV5-1 to TRBJ2-5; TCRdb gives TRBD1 as the D gene, but with no DNA this cannot be confirmed. Germline-derived CDR1 and CDR2 are SGHRS and YFSETQ. CDR3 length equals 13 residues. CDR3: CASSLDGGETQYF.

The rearrangement uses TRBV12-3 or TRBV12-4 and TRBJ2-5. This CDR3 is 13 amino acids long. CDR3 region: CASSPVEKETQYF.

V and J are TRBV4-1 and TRBJ2-5; absent DNA, TCRdb's TRBD1 call cannot be checked. Germline V gene data show CDR1 as MGHRA and CDR2 as YSYEKL. This CDR3 comprises 16 residues. The CDR3 spells CASSQAAGRGQETQYF.

The chain carries TRBV12-3 or TRBV12-4 and TRBJ2-6; the D gene TCRdb calls, TRBD1, cannot be checked with no DNA. The CDR3 spans 19 residues. The CDR3 region is CASRNILDRVVSGANVLTF.

V is TRBV28 and J is TRBJ2-7; as DNA is missing, the TRBD1 call by TCRdb cannot be tested. The CDR3 loop spans 16 amino acids. The germline CDR1 and CDR2 sequences are MDHEN and SYDVKM. This CDR3 is CASSPSDRGADYEQYF.

CDR3: CSVEAWTEDNEQFF. This chain connects TRBV29-1 to TRBJ2-1; the TCRdb D gene call, TRBD1, has no DNA to confirm it. This CDR3 contains 14 residues. CDR1 SQVTM and CDR2 ANQGSEA come from the germline V gene.

The V gene is TRBV4-3, the J gene TRBJ2-7; TCRdb's D call, TRBD2, is unchecked because there is no DNA. The CDR3 spans 13 residues. Germline V gives CDR1 LGHNA, CDR2 YSLEER. The CDR3 loop is CASSQARGVEQYF.

The chain couples TRBV29-1 to TRBJ2-2; the D call of TRBD1 rests on TCRdb alone, since no DNA is present to check it. The CDR3 extends over 16 amino acids. Germline CDR1 reads SQVTM; CDR2 reads ANQGSEA. The CDR3 protein is CSVEDYGTEDTGELFF.

This CDR3 reads CASSLLGSTYNEQFF. The chain has TRBV5-1 and TRBJ2-1. Germline CDR1 and CDR2: SGHRS and YFSETQ. The CDR3 runs to 15 residues.